This TCR beta chain was obtained from a study of regulatory T cells in long-lasting Graves disease. Points from the study as a whole: Persistent patients shared more public clonotypes (approximately 2,900) than new patients (under 1,000).

This clonotype came up many times. The antigen is unknown. V lost 2 bases to trimming and J lost 3 bases, with 10 bases between them. The CDR3 is 14 residues long. With iRepertoire HTBI primers and Arm-PCR of CDR3 regions, TCR beta libraries were built. One entry per CDR3 protein results from TCRdb running MiXCR on the multiplex PCR reads. This table holds around 460,000 distinct CDR3 sequences, 14% found once. Documented time point: newly diagnosed GD, antithyroid drugs for less than 3 months. The TCR library was made from RNA extracted from PBMCs. These data were likewise used in another study, on T cells in Graves' hyperthyroidism and ophthalmopathy. That publication notes: Orbital computed tomography, thyroid ultrasound, serum thyroxine and TRAb, and clinical symptoms together informed the diagnoses.

V and J are TRBV12-3 or TRBV12-4 and TRBJ2-5; perhaps TRBD1 as D (5 bases). This sequence originates from a woman in her forties or fifties with Graves disease. Specimen: peripheral blood mononuclear cells (PBMCs), collected at new diagnosis, from a patient treated with antithyroid drugs. This CDR3 is CASSLFGREETQYF. The CDR3 nucleotides read TGTGCCAGCAGTTTATTCGGCAGGGAAGAGACCCAGTACTTC.